These T cell receptor beta chains were read from a single sample in a study of shared clonotypes between healthy human individuals. Produced via immunoSEQ multiplex PCR; TCRdb's table is partial and in-frame only. Of approximately 2,200,000 clones in the sample, about 93% are singletons; the top ten hold under 2%. The sequenced material came from naive CD8+ T cells from PBMCs. The source of these receptors is a man between 18 and 35 years old in good health. Some clones in this sample may be carry-over from other donors' samples. CDR3s include the opening cysteine and the closing phenylalanine or tryptophan. A D gene is named only where the DNA matches it firmly. Size is omitted from some rows. Given values are once, few, many or a class for expanded clones.

j_call | v_call | d_call | clone_size | cdr3_nt | cdr3_aa
TRBJ2-6 | TRBV5-4 | TRBD1 | . | TGTGCCAGCAGTCTCAACCTCGGACAGGGACGAAGACCTGGGGCCAACGTCCTGACTTTC | CASSLNLGQGRRPGANVLTF
TRBJ2-3 | TRBV7-9 | . | . | TGTGCCAGCAGCTTAGTGGCCTATACAGATACGCAGTATTTT | CASSLVAYTDTQYF
TRBJ2-5 | TRBV7-9 | TRBD2 | . | TGTGCCAGCAGCGGGGGACTAGCGGGATGGGAGACCCAGTACTTC | CASSGGLAGWETQYF
TRBJ2-3 | TRBV27 | . | . | TGTGCCAGCAGTTTAATCTCAGCGGACACAGATACGCAGTATTTT | CASSLISADTDTQYF
TRBJ1-1 | TRBV10-3 | . | . | TGTGCCATCAGTGAGTCGAAGCGTTGGTCAGGGGCACAAAAATCGGGGGTGAACACTGAAGCTTTCTTT | CAISESKRWSGAQKSGVNTEAFF
TRBJ1-2 | TRBV9 | TRBD1 | . | TGTGCCAGCAGCGTATCCTCCGGGACAGCCACTCATGGCTACACCTTC | CASSVSSGTATHGYTF
TRBJ1-1 | TRBV2 | . | few | TGTGCCAGCAGTGGGCACGGATCGGAGGGGGTATGGTCGAGGACTGAAGCTTTCTTT | CASSGHGSEGVWSRTEAFF
TRBJ2-6 | TRBV10-3 | . | . | TGTGCCATCAGTGAAGATCGAGGGGTCTTCTCTGGGGCCAACGTCCTGACTTTC | CAISEDRGVFSGANVLTF
TRBJ2-2 | TRBV4-1 | TRBD2 | . | TGCGCCAGCAGCCCGTTGACTAGCGGGAGTCCCGGGGAGCTGTTTTTT | CASSPLTSGSPGELFF
TRBJ1-1 | TRBV19 | . | . | TGTGCCAGTAGTTCCTTCTTTGAAGCTTTCTTT | CASSSFFEAFF
TRBJ2-1 | TRBV19 | TRBD2 | . | TGTGCCAGTAGTAGACTAGCGGGAGGCGGAAACAATGAGCAGTTCTTC | CASSRLAGGGNNEQFF
TRBJ2-7 | TRBV27 | TRBD2 | . | TGTGCCAGCAGTTCGTACCTAGCGGGAGTATGGTACGAGCAGTACTTC | CASSSYLAGVWYEQYF
TRBJ2-5 | TRBV6-5 | . | . | TGTGCCAGCAGTTACTCGACGGGTGGGGAGACCCAGTACTTC | CASSYSTGGETQYF
TRBJ1-2 | TRBV27 | . | . | TGTGCCAGCAGTTTGGGGCCGGGGCTCACCTATGGCTACACCTTC | CASSLGPGLTYGYTF
TRBJ2-2 | TRBV5-4 | . | . | TGTGCCAGCAGCTTGCTTTCTATTGACACCGGGGAGCTGTTTTTT | CASSLLSIDTGELFF
TRBJ2-5 | TRBV9 | . | . | TGTGCCAGCAGTCCGCAACTGGAAGAGACCCAGTACTTC | CASSPQLEETQYF
TRBJ2-6 | TRBV19 | . | . | TGTGCCAGTAGTACCCCTGTTGTAAGCTTAGGCGAGTGGAACGTCCTGACTTTC | CASSTPVVSLGEWNVLTF
TRBJ2-2 | TRBV15 | . | . | TGTGCCACCGGGTACTCGAACACCGGGGAGCTGTTTTTT | CATGYSNTGELFF
TRBJ1-1 | TRBV4-1 | . | . | TGCGCCAGCAGCCAAGGAGGGGGGTCCAGTGAAGCTTTCTTT | CASSQGGGSSEAFF
TRBJ1-2 | TRBV6-1 | . | . | TGTGCCAGCAGCGAAATAGGGGCGCCTAACTATGGCTACACCTTC | CASSEIGAPNYGYTF
TRBJ2-7 | TRBV30 | . | . | TGTGCCTGGAGTGTAGCCCCAGAGAGCTCCTACGAGCAGTACTTC | CAWSVAPESSYEQYF
TRBJ2-7 | TRBV15 | TRBD2 | . | TGTGCCACCAGCAGACATCCGGGACTACAGACGGGGGAGCAGTACTTC | CATSRHPGLQTGEQYF
TRBJ2-7 | TRBV27 | . | few | TGTGCCAGCAGTTGGGGCAGGACCTACGAGCAGTACTTC | CASSWGRTYEQYF
TRBJ2-1 | TRBV9 | . | . | TGTGCCAGCAGCCTCGACTCGAAGGAGCAGTTCTTC | CASSLDSKEQFF
TRBJ2-1 | TRBV6-4 | TRBD2 | once | TGTGCCAGCAGTGACTCGCTAGCGGACTCGCATGAGCAGTTCTTC | CASSDSLADSHEQFF
TRBJ2-6 | TRBV9 | . | . | TGTGCCAGCAGCTCATTTGTAGGGGCCAACGTCCTGACTTTC | CASSSFVGANVLTF
TRBJ2-7 | TRBV25-1 | . | . | TGTGCCAGCAGCGTCGGTTCCTACGAGCAGTACTTC | CASSVGSYEQYF
TRBJ2-7 | TRBV7-8 | TRBD2 | . | TGTGCCAGCAGCTTAGCGGGAGGGCCGATATACGAGCAGTACTTC | CASSLAGGPIYEQYF
TRBJ2-1 | TRBV30 | . | . | TGTGCCTGGACGGTGGACTACTCCTCCTACAATGAGCAGTTCTTC | CAWTVDYSSYNEQFF
TRBJ1-5 | TRBV7-2 | . | . | TGTGCCAGCAGCTTCTTACAGCCCAATCAGCCCCAGCATTTT | CASSFLQPNQPQHF
TRBJ2-5 | TRBV5-6 | . | . | TGTGCCAGCAGCCTCACCTTCAGAGAAAATTACTTC | CASSLTFRENYF
TRBJ2-1 | TRBV14 | TRBD2 | . | TGTGCCAGCAGCCAAGGGTTACTAGCGGGAGGGGGTCAGGAGCAGTTCTTC | CASSQGLLAGGGQEQFF
TRBJ1-5 | TRBV19 | TRBD1 | . | TGTGCCAGTAATCCCCCGGGACAGGGGGCGATTCAGCCCCAGCATTTT | CASNPPGQGAIQPQHF
TRBJ2-7 | TRBV9 | . | . | TGTGCCAGCAGCGTAGGTAGCGGCCCCTCCTACGAGCAGTACTTC | CASSVGSGPSYEQYF
TRBJ1-5 | TRBV7-9 | TRBD1 | . | TGTGCCAGCAGCGGGGGGGACAGTAATCAGCCCCAGCATTTT | CASSGGDSNQPQHF
TRBJ2-1 | TRBV4-1 | . | . | TGCGCCAGCAGCCATCGGGACGTTAACAATGAGCAGTTCTTC | CASSHRDVNNEQFF
TRBJ2-1 | TRBV20-1 | . | . | TGCAGTGCTTACGACGAGGAGCAGTTCTTC | CSAYDEEQFF